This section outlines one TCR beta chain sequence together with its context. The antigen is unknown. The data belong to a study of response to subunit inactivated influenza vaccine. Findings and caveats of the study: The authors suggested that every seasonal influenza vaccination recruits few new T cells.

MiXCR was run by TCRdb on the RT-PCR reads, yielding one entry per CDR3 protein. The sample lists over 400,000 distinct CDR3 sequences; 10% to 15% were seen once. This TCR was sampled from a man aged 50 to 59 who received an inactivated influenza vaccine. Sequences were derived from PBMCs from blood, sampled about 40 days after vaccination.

Written as DNA, the CDR3 is TGTGCCAGCAGCCCGACAGGGGCCCGAGGCATCAATCAGCCCCAGCATTTT. Amino acid sequence: CASSPTGARGINQPQHF. J is TRBJ1-5 and V is TRBV12-3 or TRBV12-4; TRBD1 matches 8 bases. With V trimmed by 6 bases and J by 3 bases, 13 bases remained unmatched. The CDR3 is made up of 17 amino acids.